The clone carrying this T cell receptor beta chain was recorded a few times. This record comes from a study of blood T cells in healthy people across ages. Next came a second PCR, run for about 7 to 12 cycles, which used a sample-barcoded 5' primer along with a J-beta primer mix. In TCRdb, the 5' RACE reads were re-called with MiXCR into one record per CDR3 protein. The sample contains roughly 560,000 distinct CDR3 sequences, nearly 25% of which appear only once. The germline gives CDR1 MGHRA, CDR2 YSYEKL. This CDR3 is 16 amino acids long. The V gene lost 1 base and the J gene lost 6 bases, with 16 bases spanning the gap. These records were also assigned to another study, of T cells of mothers and their children.

This sequence was found in a boy younger than 18 in good health. Sequenced material: blood. The genes are TRBV4-1 and TRBJ1-5; D is possibly TRBD1 (5 bases). CDR3: CASSQGGQGRGQPQHF. CDR3 DNA sequence: TGCGCCAGCAGCCAAGGGGGCCAAGGGCGGGGTCAGCCCCAGCATTTT.